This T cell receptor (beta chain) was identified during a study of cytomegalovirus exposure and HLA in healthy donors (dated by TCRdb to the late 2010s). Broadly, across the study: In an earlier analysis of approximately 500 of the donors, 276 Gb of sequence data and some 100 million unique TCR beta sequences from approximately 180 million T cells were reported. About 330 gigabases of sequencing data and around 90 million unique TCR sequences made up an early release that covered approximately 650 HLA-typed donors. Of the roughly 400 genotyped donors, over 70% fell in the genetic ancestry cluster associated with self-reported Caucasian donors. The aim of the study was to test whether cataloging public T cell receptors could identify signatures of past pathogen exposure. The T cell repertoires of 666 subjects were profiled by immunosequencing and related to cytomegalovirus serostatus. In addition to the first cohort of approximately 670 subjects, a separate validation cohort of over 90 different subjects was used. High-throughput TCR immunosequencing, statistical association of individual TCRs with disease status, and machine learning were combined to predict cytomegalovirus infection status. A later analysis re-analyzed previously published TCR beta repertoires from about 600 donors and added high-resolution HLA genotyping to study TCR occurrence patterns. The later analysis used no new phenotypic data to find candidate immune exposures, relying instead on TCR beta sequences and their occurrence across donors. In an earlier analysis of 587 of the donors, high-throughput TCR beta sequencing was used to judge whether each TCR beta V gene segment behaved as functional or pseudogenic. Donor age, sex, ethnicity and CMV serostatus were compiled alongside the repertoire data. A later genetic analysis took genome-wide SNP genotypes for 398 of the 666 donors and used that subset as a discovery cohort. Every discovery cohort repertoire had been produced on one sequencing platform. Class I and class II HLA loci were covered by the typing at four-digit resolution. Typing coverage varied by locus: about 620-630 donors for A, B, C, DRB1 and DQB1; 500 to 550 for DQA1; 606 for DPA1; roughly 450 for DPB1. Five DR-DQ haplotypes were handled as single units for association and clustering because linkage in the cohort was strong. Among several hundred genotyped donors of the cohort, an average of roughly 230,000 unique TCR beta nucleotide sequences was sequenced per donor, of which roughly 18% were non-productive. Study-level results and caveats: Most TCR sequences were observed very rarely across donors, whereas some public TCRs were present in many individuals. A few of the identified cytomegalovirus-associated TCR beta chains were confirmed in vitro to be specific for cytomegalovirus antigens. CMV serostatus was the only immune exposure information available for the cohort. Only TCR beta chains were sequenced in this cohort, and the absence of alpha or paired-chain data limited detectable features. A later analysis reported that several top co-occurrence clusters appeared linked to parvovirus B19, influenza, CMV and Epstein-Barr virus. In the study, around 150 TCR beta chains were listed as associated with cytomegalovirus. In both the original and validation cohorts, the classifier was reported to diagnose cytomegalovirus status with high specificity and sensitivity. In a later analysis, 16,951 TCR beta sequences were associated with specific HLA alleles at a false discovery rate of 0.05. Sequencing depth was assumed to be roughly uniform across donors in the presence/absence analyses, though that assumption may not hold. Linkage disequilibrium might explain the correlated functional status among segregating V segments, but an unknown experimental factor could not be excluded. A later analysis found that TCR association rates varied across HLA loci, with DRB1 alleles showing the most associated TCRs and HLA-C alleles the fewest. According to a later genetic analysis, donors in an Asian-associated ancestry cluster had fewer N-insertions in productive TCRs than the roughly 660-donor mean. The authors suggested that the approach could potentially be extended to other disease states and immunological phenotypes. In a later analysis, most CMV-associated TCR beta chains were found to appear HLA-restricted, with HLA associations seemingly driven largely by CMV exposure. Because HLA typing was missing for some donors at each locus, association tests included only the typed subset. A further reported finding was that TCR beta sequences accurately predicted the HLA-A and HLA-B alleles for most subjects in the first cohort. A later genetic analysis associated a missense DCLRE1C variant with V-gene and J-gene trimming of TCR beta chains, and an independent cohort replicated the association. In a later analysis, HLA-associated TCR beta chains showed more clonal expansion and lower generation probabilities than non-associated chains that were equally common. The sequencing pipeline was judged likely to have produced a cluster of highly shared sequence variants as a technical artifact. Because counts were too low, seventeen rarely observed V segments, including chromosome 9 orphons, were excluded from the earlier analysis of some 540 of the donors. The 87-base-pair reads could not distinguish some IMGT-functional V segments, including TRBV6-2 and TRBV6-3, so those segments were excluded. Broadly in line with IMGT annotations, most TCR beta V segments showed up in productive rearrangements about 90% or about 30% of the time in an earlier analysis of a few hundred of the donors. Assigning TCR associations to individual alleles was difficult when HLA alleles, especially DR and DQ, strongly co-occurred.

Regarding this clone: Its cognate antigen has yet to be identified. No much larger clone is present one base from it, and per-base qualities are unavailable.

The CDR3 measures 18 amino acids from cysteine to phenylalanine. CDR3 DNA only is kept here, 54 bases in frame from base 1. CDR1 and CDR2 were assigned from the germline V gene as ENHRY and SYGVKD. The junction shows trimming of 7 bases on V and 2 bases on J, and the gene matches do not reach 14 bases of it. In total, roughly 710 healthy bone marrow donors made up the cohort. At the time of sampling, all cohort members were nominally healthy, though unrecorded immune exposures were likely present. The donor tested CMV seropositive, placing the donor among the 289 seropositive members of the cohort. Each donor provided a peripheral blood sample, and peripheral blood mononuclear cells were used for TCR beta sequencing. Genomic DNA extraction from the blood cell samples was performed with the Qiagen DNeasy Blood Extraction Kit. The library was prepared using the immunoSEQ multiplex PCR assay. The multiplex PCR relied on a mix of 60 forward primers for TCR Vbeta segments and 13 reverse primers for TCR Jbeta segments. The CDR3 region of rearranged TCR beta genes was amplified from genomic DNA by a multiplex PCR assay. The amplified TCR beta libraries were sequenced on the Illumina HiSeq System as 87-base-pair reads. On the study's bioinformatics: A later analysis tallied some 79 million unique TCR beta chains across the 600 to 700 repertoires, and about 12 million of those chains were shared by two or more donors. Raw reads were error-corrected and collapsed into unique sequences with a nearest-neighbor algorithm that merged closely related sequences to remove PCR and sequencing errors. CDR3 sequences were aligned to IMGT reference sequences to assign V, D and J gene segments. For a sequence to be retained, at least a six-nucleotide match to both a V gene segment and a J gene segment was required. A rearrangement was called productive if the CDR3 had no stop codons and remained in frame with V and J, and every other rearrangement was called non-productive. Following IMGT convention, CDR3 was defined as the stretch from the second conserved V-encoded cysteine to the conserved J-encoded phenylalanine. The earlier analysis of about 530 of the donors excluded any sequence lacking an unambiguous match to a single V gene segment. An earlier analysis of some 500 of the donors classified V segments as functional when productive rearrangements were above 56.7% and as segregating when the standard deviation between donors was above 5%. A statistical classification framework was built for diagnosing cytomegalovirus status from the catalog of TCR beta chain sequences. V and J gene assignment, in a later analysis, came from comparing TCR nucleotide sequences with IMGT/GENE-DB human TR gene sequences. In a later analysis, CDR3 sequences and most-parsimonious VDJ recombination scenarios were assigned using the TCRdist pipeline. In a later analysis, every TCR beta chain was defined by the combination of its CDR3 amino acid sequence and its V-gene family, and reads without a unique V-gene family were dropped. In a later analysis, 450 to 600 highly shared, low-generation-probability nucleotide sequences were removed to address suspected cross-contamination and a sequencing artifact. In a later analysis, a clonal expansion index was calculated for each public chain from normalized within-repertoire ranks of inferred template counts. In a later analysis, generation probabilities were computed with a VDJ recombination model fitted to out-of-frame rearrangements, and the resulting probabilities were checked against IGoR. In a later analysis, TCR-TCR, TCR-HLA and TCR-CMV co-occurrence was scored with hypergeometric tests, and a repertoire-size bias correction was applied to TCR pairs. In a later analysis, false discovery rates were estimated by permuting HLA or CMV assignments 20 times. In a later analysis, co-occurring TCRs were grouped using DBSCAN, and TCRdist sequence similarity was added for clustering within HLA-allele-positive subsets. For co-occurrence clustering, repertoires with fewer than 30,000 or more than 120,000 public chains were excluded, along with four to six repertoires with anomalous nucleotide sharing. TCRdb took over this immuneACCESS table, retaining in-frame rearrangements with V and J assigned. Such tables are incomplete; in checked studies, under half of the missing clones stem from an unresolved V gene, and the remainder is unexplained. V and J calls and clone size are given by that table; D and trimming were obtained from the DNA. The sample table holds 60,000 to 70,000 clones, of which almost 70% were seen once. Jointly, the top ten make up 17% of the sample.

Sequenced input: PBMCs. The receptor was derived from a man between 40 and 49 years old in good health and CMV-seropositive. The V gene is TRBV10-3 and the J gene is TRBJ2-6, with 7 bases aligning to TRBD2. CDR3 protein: CAINPLGGRTPGANVLTF. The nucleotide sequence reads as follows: TGTGCCATCAATCCCTTAGGCGGGAGAACCCCTGGGGCCAACGTCCTGACTTTC.